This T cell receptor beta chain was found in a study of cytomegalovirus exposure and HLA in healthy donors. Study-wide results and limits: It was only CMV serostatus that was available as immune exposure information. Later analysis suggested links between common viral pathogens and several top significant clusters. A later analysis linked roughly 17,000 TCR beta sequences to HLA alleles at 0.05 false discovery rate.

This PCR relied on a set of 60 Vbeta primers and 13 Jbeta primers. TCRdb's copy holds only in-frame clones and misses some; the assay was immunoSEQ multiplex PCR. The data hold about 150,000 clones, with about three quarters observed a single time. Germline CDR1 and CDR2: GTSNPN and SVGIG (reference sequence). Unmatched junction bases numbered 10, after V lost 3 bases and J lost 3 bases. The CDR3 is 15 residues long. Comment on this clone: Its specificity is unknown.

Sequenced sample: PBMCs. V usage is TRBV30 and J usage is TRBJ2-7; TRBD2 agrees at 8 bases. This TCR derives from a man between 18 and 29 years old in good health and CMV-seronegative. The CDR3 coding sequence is TGTGCCTGGAGGTCACCGGGACTAGTTTACTACGAGCAGTACTTC. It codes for CAWRSPGLVYYEQYF.